What follows are 21 T cell receptor beta chains derived from one specimen sequenced in a study of Ad26.COV2.S vaccination and SARS-CoV-2 variants. The repertoire was sequenced with immunoSEQ multiplex PCR; TCRdb's copy has only in-frame clones and lacks some. Among hundreds of thousands of clones listed, about 90% were seen once. Treatment in this sample: about 20 received Ad26.COV2.S at low or high dose, single or two shots; roughly 5 received placebo; per-sample allocation not given. Following the first vaccine or placebo injection, samples were taken on day 63. Here the sequenced sample was peripheral blood, taken in a trial of Ad26.COV2.S vaccine versus placebo. The receptors derive from a person between 18 and 60 years old who received the Ad26.COV2.S COVID-19 vaccine or a placebo.

The chain employs TRBV27 and TRBJ1-5, with 7 nucleotides matching TRBD1. Per germline, CDR1 MNHEY and CDR2 SMNVEV (reference sequence). CDR3 length: 15 residues. V lost 2 bases and J lost 0; bases outside the gene matches: 1. The CDR3, as DNA: TGTGCCAGCAGTTTAACAGGGGCTAGCAATCAGCCCCAGCATTTT. Translated: CASSLTGASNQPQHF.

The chain uses TRBV12-5 and TRBJ1-1, with a tentative D call TRBD1 (5 bases). The CDR3 has 14 amino acids. V shed 2 bases and J shed 7 bases, with 14 bases lying between them. Germline CDR1 and CDR2: LGHNT and FRNRAP. The CDR3 region is CASGLSGTLGEAFF. The CDR3 coding sequence is TGTGCTAGTGGTTTGTCGGGGACGCTCGGTGAAGCTTTCTTT.

The V gene is TRBV18, the J gene TRBJ2-3; D not certain. This CDR3 has 16 amino acids. The germline V gene encodes CDR1 KGHSH and CDR2 LQKENI. Trimming cost V 6 bases and J 0 bases, with 16 bases left between them. CDR3 residues: CASSPGEVSSTDTQYF. The CDR3 nucleotides are TGTGCCAGCTCCCCCGGAGAGGTTTCTAGCACAGATACGCAGTATTTT.

The chain combines TRBV6-5 with TRBJ2-5; D unresolved. The V end was cut by 4 bases, the J end by 6 bases, with 9 bases between. The CDR3 extends over 12 amino acids. Germline lookup yields CDR1 MNHEY and CDR2 SVGAGI. CDR3 nucleotide sequence: TGTGCCAGCAGTTCCCCCGGGCAGACCCAGTACTTC. Its protein is CASSSPGQTQYF.

The V call is TRBV5-1, the J call TRBJ2-6; 9 bases align to TRBD1. The germline V gene encodes CDR1 SGHRS and CDR2 YFSETQ. The junction had 7 bases not matched to a gene; V was cut back by 4 bases and J by 2 bases. The CDR3 is 17 amino acids. The CDR3 loop reads CASSTFTGGAGANVLTF. The CDR3 DNA follows: TGCGCCAGCAGCACGTTCACAGGGGGCGCTGGGGCCAACGTCCTGACTTTC.

The chain is built from TRBV10-3 and TRBJ1-1, with TRBD1 identical over 7 bases. Germline loops: CDR1 ENHRY, CDR2 SYGVKD. The CDR3 totals 14 residues. After removal of 10 bases from V and 2 bases from J, the junction contained 10 bases not matched to a gene. CDR3 region: CATTDREKNTEAFF. The CDR3 DNA reads TGTGCCACCACTGACAGGGAGAAAAACACTGAAGCTTTCTTT.

CDR3: CSANTNEQFF. CDR3 nucleotide sequence: TGCAGTGCCAACACGAATGAGCAGTTCTTC. J is TRBJ2-1 and V is TRBV20-1, with D hard to call. The germline V gene encodes CDR1 DFQATT and CDR2 SNEGSKA (reference sequence). The length of the CDR3 is 10 residues. V was shortened by 6 bases and J by 7 bases, with 7 bases between the two germline ends.

This chain uses TRBV23-1 with TRBJ2-6; the match to TRBD1 covers 9 bases. TRBV23-1 belongs to the ORF category, with a function that is uncertain. The CDR3 is made up of 18 amino acids. The junction had 15 bases not matched to a gene; V was cut back by 10 bases and J by 2 bases. The CDR3 sequence is CATIHGDRAPPGANVLTF. CDR3 nucleotide sequence: TGCGCCACCATTCATGGGGACAGGGCCCCACCTGGGGCCAACGTCCTGACTTTC.

This rearrangement joins TRBV6-4 to TRBJ1-5; no clear D gene. The CDR3 contains 15 residues. Per the germline V gene, CDR1 is MRHNA and CDR2 is SNTAGT. Trimming took off 6 bases at V and 11 bases at J, with 23 bases between the two ends. CDR3 sequence reads: CASSNLGGSLPSQHF. The CDR3 nucleotides read TGTGCCAGCAGCAACCTTGGAGGGAGCCTGCCGTCCCAGCATTTT.

J is TRBJ2-1 and V is TRBV6-5, with TRBD1 as a possible D gene (5 bases). CDR3 length equals 14 residues. V was shortened by 8 bases and J by 0 bases, with 11 bases between the two germline ends. Germline assignment: CDR1 MNHEY and CDR2 SVGAGI. The CDR3 reads CASARDSSYNEQFF. DNA of the CDR3: TGTGCCAGCGCCAGGGATAGCTCCTACAATGAGCAGTTCTTC.

This sequence joins TRBV7-9 and TRBJ2-2; TRBD2 agrees at 8 bases. CDR3 length equals 13 residues. Germline V gene data show CDR1 as SEHNR and CDR2 as FQNEAQ (reference sequence). The trim removed 4 bases at V and 6 bases at J, leaving 1 base unmatched. This CDR3 reads CASSWTSSGELFF. The CDR3 coding sequence is TGTGCCAGCAGCTGGACTAGCTCCGGGGAGCTGTTTTTT.

This chain joins TRBV5-1 and TRBJ1-1; tentatively, D is TRBD1 (6 bases). The CDR3 covers 15 residues. CDR1 is SGHRS, CDR2 YFSETQ, per germline. V lost 4 bases, J lost 2 bases, and 15 bases lay in between. The CDR3 region is CASSTDGQQNTEAFF. For the CDR3, the DNA is TGCGCCAGCAGCACCGACGGACAGCAAAACACTGAAGCTTTCTTT.

This clone was picked up one time. Other DNA sequences from this sample encode an identical CDR3 as well. The chain combines TRBV11-3 with TRBJ2-3; possibly TRBD1 for D (6 bases). Trimming took off 3 bases at V and 3 bases at J, with 7 bases between the two ends. This CDR3 is built from 13 residues. Germline V gene lookup returns CDR1 SGHNT and CDR2 YENEEA. The CDR3 coding sequence is TGTGCCAGCAGCTTTACAGGGACAGATACGCAGTATTTT. Translating gives CASSFTGTDTQYF. The whole variable domain, filled in from reference TRBV11-3 and TRBJ2-3, reads EAGVVQSPRYKIIEKKQPVAFWCNPISGHNTLYWYLQNLGQGPELLIRYENEEAVDDSQLPKDRFSAERLKGVDSTLKIQPAELGDSAVYLCASSFTGTDTQYFGPGTRLTVL.

The CDR3 nucleotides are TGTGCCAGCTCGGGTGAAAAACTGTTTTTT. Amino acid sequence: CASSGEKLFF. The chain is built from TRBV18 and TRBJ1-4; the D is unclear. The CDR3 runs 10 residues. V was clipped by 6 bases and J by 7 bases, with 3 bases between them. Looked up from germline, CDR1 is KGHSH and CDR2 is LQKENI.

The V gene is TRBV3-1 (or the pseudogene TRBV3-2), the J gene TRBJ1-6; TRBD1 agrees at 7 bases. J was trimmed by 6 bases and V by 1 base; bases with no gene match: 3. The length of the CDR3 is 15 residues. CDR1 LGHDT and CDR2 YNNKEL come from the germline V gene (reference sequence). CDR3 sequence (DNA): TGTGCCAGCAGCCAAGTACAGGGGCCTAATTCACCCCTCCACTTT. It encodes CASSQVQGPNSPLHF.

Here the CDR3 reads CASSLSPYSPLHF. The CDR3 DNA is TGCGCCAGCAGCTTGAGTCCATATTCACCCCTCCACTTT. V gene TRBV5-1 combines with J gene TRBJ1-6, with D hard to call. This CDR3 is 13 amino acids long. CDR1 is SGHRS, CDR2 YFSETQ, per germline. Trimming took 1 base from V and 8 from J, leaving 7 bases between them.

The CDR3 region is CASSYNGGADNEQFF. For the CDR3, the DNA is TGTGCCAGCAGTTACAACGGGGGAGCTGACAATGAGCAGTTCTTC. This sequence joins TRBV6-5 and TRBJ2-1, with D possibly matching TRBD2 (6 bases). CDR1 is MNHEY and CDR2 is SVGAGI in the germline V gene. The V gene lost 2 bases and the J gene lost 5 bases, with 13 bases spanning the gap. CDR3 length equals 15 residues.

The genes are TRBV10-3 and TRBJ1-5, with TRBD1 matching over 9 bases. The V gene end was trimmed by 5 bases and the J gene end by 7 bases; junction bases not matched to a gene: 9. Germline V gene sequence: CDR1 ENHRY, CDR2 SYGVKD. The CDR3 covers 15 residues. Here the CDR3 DNA reads TGTGCCATCAGTCCTACGGACAGGGGTGGGCAGCCCCAGCATTTT. Protein product: CAISPTDRGGQPQHF.

The gene calls are TRBV2 and TRBJ2-5, with D tentatively TRBD1 (5 bases). Between the trimmed V and J ends, which lost 7 bases and 5 bases, there was a span of 17 bases. There are 14 residues in the CDR3. Germline V lookup: CDR1 SNHLY, CDR2 FYNNEI. The CDR3 region is CASNESPGMETQYF. CDR3 nucleotides: TGTGCCAGCAACGAAAGCCCAGGGATGGAGACCCAGTACTTC.

V gene TRBV3-1 (or the pseudogene TRBV3-2) combines with J gene TRBJ2-4; 11 bases align to TRBD2. This CDR3 is built from 18 residues. Per germline, CDR1 LGHDT and CDR2 YNNKEL (reference sequence). V dropped 2 bases and J dropped 9; count of bases not matched to a gene: 15. CDR3 amino acids: CASSQFLAGGALVGIQYF. CDR3 bases: TGTGCCAGCAGCCAATTTCTAGCGGGGGGTGCCTTAGTAGGCATTCAGTACTTC.

This clone appeared a single time. This sequence joins TRBV5-4 and TRBJ1-2, with D possibly being TRBD1 (5 bases). CDR1 and CDR2 (germline): SGHNT, YYREEE (reference sequence). The germline V and J ends were trimmed by 6 bases and 3 bases, with 15 bases remaining between them. This CDR3 spans 14 amino acids. CDR3 amino acids: CASMDGGDYYGYTF. CDR3 sequence (DNA): TGTGCCAGCATGGACGGGGGGGACTACTATGGCTACACCTTC.